This TCR beta chain stems from a study of molecular identifiers for immune sequencing clone quantification. This clonotype was seen more than once but under ten times. Lacking the conserved final phenylalanine or tryptophan, this CDR3 likely reflects a read error. TCRdb re-analysed the PCR reads in MiXCR, keeping a single row per CDR3 protein. The table records hundreds of thousands of distinct CDR3 sequences, roughly 21% of them present only once. This CDR3 is built from 12 residues. Germline values: CDR1 PRHDT, CDR2 FYEKMQ (reference sequence). The V end was cut by 0 bases, the J end by 10 bases, with 7 bases between.

The origin of this receptor is a human donor in good health. Some libraries in this study had Jurkat cell RNA spiked in. The material sequenced was naive CD8+ T cells from blood, with Jurkat cell RNA spiked in. Subset: FACS-sorted CD8+CD4-CCR7+CD45RA+ naive T cells. This sequence joins TRBV13 and TRBJ2-1; perhaps TRBD2 as D (6 bases). The CDR3 DNA reads TGTGCCAGCAGCTTAGGTCGGGGGGAGCAGTTCCTC. It specifies CASSLGRGEQFL.